These 19 T cell receptor beta chains were sequenced from one sample in a study of T cell responses to AZD1222 COVID-19 vaccine. Produced via immunoSEQ multiplex PCR; TCRdb's table is partial and in-frame only. This table has around 160,000 clones, around 90% appearing once. Specimen: peripheral blood, collected on day 0 of MenACWY control vaccination. The receptors come from an adult in good health.

V and J are TRBV6-5 and TRBJ2-1; 12 bases agree with TRBD2. The junction had 7 bases not matched to a gene; V was cut back by 7 bases and J by 9 bases. Germline lookup yields CDR1 MNHEY and CDR2 SVGAGI. The CDR3 length is 14 residues. The CDR3 nucleotides are TGTGCCAGCATTCTAGCGGGAGGGCCAGGTGAGCAGTTCTTC. This encodes CASILAGGPGEQFF.

The J gene is TRBJ1-5, the V gene TRBV4-1; 7 nucleotides align to TRBD1. Trimming at V came to 2 bases and at J to 1 base, leaving 5 bases not matched to a gene. The CDR3 totals 16 residues. Germline lookup yields CDR1 MGHRA and CDR2 YSYEKL. CDR3 in DNA: TGCGCCAGCAGCCAAACAGACAGGGTGAGCAATCAGCCCCAGCATTTT. Amino acid sequence: CASSQTDRVSNQPQHF.

The chain links TRBV9 to TRBJ2-2; D is ambiguous. Germline CDR1 SGDLS, CDR2 YYNGEE. Trimming removed 7 bases from V and 3 bases from J, with 1 base in between. This CDR3 has 10 residues. Here the CDR3 reads CASHTGELFF. The CDR3 region has the DNA TGTGCCAGCCACACCGGGGAGCTGTTTTTT.

The count of this clone is one. The V call is TRBV4-1, the J call TRBJ1-4; a weak D match, TRBD1 (6 bases). The V end lost 4 bases, the J end lost 5 bases, and 17 bases lay between the germline ends. The CDR3 is 16 residues long. The germline gives CDR1 MGHRA, CDR2 YSYEKL. The CDR3 DNA reads TGCGCCAGCAGCCTCACCGAACGGACAGAGAATGAAAAACTGTTTTTT. It encodes CASSLTERTENEKLFF.

The V gene is TRBV19, the J gene TRBJ2-7; D tentatively reads TRBD1 or TRBD2 (5 bases each). This CDR3 region has 14 residues. Germline CDR1 reads LNHDA; CDR2 reads SQIVND (reference sequence). V lost 5 bases, J lost 10 bases, and 21 bases lay in between. The CDR3 DNA is TGTGCCAGTAGTGAGGTATGGCCCGACGGGGCCCAGTACTTC. It yields the protein CASSEVWPDGAQYF.

This chain links TRBV5-1 with TRBJ1-5; D uncertain. Germline assignment: CDR1 SGHRS and CDR2 YFSETQ. Between the trimmed V and J ends, which lost 2 bases and 4 bases, there was a span of 7 bases. The length of the CDR3 is 13 residues. CDR3 coding DNA: TGCGCCAGCAGCTTCGGCCAGAATCAGCCCCAGCATTTT. Translating gives CASSFGQNQPQHF.

The chain recombines TRBV30 with TRBJ1-1; 9 bases are a match to TRBD1. Germline V lookup: CDR1 GTSNPN, CDR2 SVGIG (reference sequence). This CDR3 spans 15 amino acids. V shed 0 bases, J shed 4 bases, and the junction held 6 bases outside the gene matches. CDR3 nucleotide sequence: TGTGCCTGGAGTGTTACAGGGGGCACGGGCACTGAAGCTTTCTTT. It codes for CAWSVTGGTGTEAFF.

The rearrangement uses TRBV7-3 and TRBJ1-1; 7 bases map to TRBD1. CDR1 and CDR2 (germline): SGHTA, FQGTGA. V trimming: 5 bases; J trimming: 4 bases; junction bases outside the gene matches: 4. The CDR3 has 13 residues. The DNA for the CDR3 is TGTGCCAGCAGCGCACAGGGGAGCACTGAAGCTTTCTTT. Protein product: CASSAQGSTEAFF.

The chain recombines TRBV6-5 with TRBJ1-1; D is unclear. Looked up from germline, CDR1 is MNHEY and CDR2 is SVGAGI. The V end was cut by 7 bases, the J end by 5 bases, with 20 bases between. This CDR3 is 15 amino acids long. CDR3 in DNA: TGTGCCAGCATTCCCACGGGCCGCCTGGGGACTGAAGCTTTCTTT. Protein sequence: CASIPTGRLGTEAFF.

The chain is built from TRBV25-1 and TRBJ2-1; no firm D call. The CDR3 is 12 residues long. The V and J ends lost 3 bases and 9 bases respectively, with 9 bases between them. In germline, CDR1 is MGHDK, CDR2 SYGVNS. The CDR3 here is CASSDYRFEQFF. Here the CDR3 DNA reads TGTGCCAGCAGTGATTACCGATTTGAGCAGTTCTTC.

The genes are TRBV7-9 and TRBJ1-1; TRBD1 matches 9 bases. V was clipped by 5 bases and J by 4 bases; unmatched bases: 11. The CDR3 is made up of 16 amino acids. CDR1 and CDR2 (germline): SEHNR, FQNEAQ (reference sequence). The CDR3 loop is CASSPTGTGFGTEAFF. The CDR3 region has the DNA TGTGCCAGCAGCCCAACTGGGACAGGGTTCGGCACTGAAGCTTTCTTT.

This clone turned up a few times. The gene calls are TRBV5-5 and TRBJ1-5; TRBD1 aligns across 10 bases. The CDR3 sequence is 17 residues long. CDR1 is SGHKS, CDR2 YYEKEE, per germline (reference sequence). V gave up 2 bases and J gave up 0 bases; unmatched junction bases: 5. The CDR3 is CASSLKGQGYSNQPQHF. The CDR3 nucleotides are TGTGCCAGCAGCTTAAAGGGACAGGGGTATAGCAATCAGCCCCAGCATTTT.

V and J are TRBV6-1 and TRBJ1-4; TRBD1 matches at 7 bases. Unmatched junction bases numbered 4, after V lost 2 bases and J lost 7 bases. Per the germline V gene, CDR1 is MNHNS and CDR2 is SASEGT. The CDR3 extends over 14 amino acids. The CDR3 DNA reads TGTGCCAGCAGTGAACCGGGACAGAGTGAAAAACTGTTTTTT. Translation: CASSEPGQSEKLFF.

The chain couples TRBV18 to TRBJ1-3, with no clear D. The CDR3 has 15 residues. Trimming removed 0 bases from V and 2 bases from J, with 8 bases in between. Germline CDR1 KGHSH, CDR2 LQKENI. The CDR3 sequence is CASSPPVGPGNTIYF. CDR3 in DNA: TGTGCCAGCTCACCACCGGTCGGGCCTGGAAACACCATATATTTT.

This chain uses TRBV28 with TRBJ1-5; a possible D gene is TRBD1 (5 bases). Trimming took 7 bases from V and 0 from J, leaving 19 bases between them. The CDR3 has 17 residues. Germline CDR1 reads MDHEN; CDR2 reads SYDVKM. The DNA for the CDR3 is TGTGCCAGCACCCCGTTACAGGACGAATCTAGCAATCAGCCCCAGCATTTT. Amino acids: CASTPLQDESSNQPQHF.

The V gene is TRBV12-3 or TRBV12-4, the J gene TRBJ2-7; no clear D gene. The V end lost 3 bases, the J end lost 6 bases, and 9 bases lay between the germline ends. CDR3 length equals 12 residues. The CDR3 DNA sequence: TGTGCCAGCAGTTTGGGTGGCTCCGAGCAGTACTTC. It encodes CASSLGGSEQYF.

The J gene is TRBJ1-2, the V gene TRBV4-1, with D perhaps TRBD1 (6 bases). Germline assignment: CDR1 MGHRA and CDR2 YSYEKL. The CDR3 is 14 residues long. Trimming shortened V by 1 base and J by 6 bases, and 12 bases separated the two germline ends. CDR3 amino acids: CASSQVPGQNGYTF. Here the CDR3 DNA reads TGCGCCAGCAGCCAAGTCCCTGGACAGAATGGCTACACCTTC.

The rearrangement joins TRBV2 to TRBJ1-1, with TRBD1 matching over 7 bases. The junction had 5 bases not matched to a gene; V was cut back by 6 bases and J by 7 bases. Germline V lookup: CDR1 SNHLY, CDR2 FYNNEI. The CDR3 extends over 12 amino acids. CDR3 residues: CASSSRDSEAFF. The CDR3 nucleotides read TGTGCCAGCAGCTCCCGGGACAGTGAAGCTTTCTTT.

In this sample, this clone turned up once. CDR3 coding DNA: TGCGCCAGCAGCTGGACGGGCAGGGAAACTAACTATGGCTACACCTTC. As protein: CASSWTGRETNYGYTF. V is TRBV5-1 and J is TRBJ1-2, with a possible D match to TRBD1 (5 bases). Per germline, CDR1 SGHRS and CDR2 YFSETQ. Trimming stripped 3 bases from V and 0 bases from J, with 15 bases between. The CDR3 is 16 amino acids. Drawing the rest from reference TRBV5-1 and TRBJ1-2, the complete variable domain is KAGVTQTPRYLIKTRGQQVTLSCSPISGHRSVSWYQQTPGQGLQFLFEYFSETQRNKGNFPGRFSGRQFSNSRSEMNVSTLELGDSALYLCASSWTGRETNYGYTFGSGTRLTVV.